The present TCR beta chain was sequenced within a study of blood T cell repertoires in COVID-19. As processed by the authors: Nucleated cell counts were estimated from reference gene primer amplification. Some clones are missing from TCRdb's copy, which holds only in-frame ones; the method was immunoSEQ multiplex PCR. Clone size and the V and J calls come from that table; the DNA yielded D and trimming. The sample yields around 140,000 clones, 75% to 90% seen once. The source is a man aged 70-80 years who had recovered from COVID-19. Sequencing was carried out using peripheral blood.

For the CDR3, the DNA is TGTGCCTGGAGTGTACGCGGGGAGAATTCGAACGAGCAGTACTTC. It specifies CAWSVRGENSNEQYF. The genes are TRBV30 and TRBJ2-7; maybe TRBD2 (6 bases). V was pared by 0 bases and J by 5 bases, with 17 bases between. From germline, CDR1 is GTSNPN and CDR2 SVGIG (reference sequence). This CDR3 comprises 15 residues.